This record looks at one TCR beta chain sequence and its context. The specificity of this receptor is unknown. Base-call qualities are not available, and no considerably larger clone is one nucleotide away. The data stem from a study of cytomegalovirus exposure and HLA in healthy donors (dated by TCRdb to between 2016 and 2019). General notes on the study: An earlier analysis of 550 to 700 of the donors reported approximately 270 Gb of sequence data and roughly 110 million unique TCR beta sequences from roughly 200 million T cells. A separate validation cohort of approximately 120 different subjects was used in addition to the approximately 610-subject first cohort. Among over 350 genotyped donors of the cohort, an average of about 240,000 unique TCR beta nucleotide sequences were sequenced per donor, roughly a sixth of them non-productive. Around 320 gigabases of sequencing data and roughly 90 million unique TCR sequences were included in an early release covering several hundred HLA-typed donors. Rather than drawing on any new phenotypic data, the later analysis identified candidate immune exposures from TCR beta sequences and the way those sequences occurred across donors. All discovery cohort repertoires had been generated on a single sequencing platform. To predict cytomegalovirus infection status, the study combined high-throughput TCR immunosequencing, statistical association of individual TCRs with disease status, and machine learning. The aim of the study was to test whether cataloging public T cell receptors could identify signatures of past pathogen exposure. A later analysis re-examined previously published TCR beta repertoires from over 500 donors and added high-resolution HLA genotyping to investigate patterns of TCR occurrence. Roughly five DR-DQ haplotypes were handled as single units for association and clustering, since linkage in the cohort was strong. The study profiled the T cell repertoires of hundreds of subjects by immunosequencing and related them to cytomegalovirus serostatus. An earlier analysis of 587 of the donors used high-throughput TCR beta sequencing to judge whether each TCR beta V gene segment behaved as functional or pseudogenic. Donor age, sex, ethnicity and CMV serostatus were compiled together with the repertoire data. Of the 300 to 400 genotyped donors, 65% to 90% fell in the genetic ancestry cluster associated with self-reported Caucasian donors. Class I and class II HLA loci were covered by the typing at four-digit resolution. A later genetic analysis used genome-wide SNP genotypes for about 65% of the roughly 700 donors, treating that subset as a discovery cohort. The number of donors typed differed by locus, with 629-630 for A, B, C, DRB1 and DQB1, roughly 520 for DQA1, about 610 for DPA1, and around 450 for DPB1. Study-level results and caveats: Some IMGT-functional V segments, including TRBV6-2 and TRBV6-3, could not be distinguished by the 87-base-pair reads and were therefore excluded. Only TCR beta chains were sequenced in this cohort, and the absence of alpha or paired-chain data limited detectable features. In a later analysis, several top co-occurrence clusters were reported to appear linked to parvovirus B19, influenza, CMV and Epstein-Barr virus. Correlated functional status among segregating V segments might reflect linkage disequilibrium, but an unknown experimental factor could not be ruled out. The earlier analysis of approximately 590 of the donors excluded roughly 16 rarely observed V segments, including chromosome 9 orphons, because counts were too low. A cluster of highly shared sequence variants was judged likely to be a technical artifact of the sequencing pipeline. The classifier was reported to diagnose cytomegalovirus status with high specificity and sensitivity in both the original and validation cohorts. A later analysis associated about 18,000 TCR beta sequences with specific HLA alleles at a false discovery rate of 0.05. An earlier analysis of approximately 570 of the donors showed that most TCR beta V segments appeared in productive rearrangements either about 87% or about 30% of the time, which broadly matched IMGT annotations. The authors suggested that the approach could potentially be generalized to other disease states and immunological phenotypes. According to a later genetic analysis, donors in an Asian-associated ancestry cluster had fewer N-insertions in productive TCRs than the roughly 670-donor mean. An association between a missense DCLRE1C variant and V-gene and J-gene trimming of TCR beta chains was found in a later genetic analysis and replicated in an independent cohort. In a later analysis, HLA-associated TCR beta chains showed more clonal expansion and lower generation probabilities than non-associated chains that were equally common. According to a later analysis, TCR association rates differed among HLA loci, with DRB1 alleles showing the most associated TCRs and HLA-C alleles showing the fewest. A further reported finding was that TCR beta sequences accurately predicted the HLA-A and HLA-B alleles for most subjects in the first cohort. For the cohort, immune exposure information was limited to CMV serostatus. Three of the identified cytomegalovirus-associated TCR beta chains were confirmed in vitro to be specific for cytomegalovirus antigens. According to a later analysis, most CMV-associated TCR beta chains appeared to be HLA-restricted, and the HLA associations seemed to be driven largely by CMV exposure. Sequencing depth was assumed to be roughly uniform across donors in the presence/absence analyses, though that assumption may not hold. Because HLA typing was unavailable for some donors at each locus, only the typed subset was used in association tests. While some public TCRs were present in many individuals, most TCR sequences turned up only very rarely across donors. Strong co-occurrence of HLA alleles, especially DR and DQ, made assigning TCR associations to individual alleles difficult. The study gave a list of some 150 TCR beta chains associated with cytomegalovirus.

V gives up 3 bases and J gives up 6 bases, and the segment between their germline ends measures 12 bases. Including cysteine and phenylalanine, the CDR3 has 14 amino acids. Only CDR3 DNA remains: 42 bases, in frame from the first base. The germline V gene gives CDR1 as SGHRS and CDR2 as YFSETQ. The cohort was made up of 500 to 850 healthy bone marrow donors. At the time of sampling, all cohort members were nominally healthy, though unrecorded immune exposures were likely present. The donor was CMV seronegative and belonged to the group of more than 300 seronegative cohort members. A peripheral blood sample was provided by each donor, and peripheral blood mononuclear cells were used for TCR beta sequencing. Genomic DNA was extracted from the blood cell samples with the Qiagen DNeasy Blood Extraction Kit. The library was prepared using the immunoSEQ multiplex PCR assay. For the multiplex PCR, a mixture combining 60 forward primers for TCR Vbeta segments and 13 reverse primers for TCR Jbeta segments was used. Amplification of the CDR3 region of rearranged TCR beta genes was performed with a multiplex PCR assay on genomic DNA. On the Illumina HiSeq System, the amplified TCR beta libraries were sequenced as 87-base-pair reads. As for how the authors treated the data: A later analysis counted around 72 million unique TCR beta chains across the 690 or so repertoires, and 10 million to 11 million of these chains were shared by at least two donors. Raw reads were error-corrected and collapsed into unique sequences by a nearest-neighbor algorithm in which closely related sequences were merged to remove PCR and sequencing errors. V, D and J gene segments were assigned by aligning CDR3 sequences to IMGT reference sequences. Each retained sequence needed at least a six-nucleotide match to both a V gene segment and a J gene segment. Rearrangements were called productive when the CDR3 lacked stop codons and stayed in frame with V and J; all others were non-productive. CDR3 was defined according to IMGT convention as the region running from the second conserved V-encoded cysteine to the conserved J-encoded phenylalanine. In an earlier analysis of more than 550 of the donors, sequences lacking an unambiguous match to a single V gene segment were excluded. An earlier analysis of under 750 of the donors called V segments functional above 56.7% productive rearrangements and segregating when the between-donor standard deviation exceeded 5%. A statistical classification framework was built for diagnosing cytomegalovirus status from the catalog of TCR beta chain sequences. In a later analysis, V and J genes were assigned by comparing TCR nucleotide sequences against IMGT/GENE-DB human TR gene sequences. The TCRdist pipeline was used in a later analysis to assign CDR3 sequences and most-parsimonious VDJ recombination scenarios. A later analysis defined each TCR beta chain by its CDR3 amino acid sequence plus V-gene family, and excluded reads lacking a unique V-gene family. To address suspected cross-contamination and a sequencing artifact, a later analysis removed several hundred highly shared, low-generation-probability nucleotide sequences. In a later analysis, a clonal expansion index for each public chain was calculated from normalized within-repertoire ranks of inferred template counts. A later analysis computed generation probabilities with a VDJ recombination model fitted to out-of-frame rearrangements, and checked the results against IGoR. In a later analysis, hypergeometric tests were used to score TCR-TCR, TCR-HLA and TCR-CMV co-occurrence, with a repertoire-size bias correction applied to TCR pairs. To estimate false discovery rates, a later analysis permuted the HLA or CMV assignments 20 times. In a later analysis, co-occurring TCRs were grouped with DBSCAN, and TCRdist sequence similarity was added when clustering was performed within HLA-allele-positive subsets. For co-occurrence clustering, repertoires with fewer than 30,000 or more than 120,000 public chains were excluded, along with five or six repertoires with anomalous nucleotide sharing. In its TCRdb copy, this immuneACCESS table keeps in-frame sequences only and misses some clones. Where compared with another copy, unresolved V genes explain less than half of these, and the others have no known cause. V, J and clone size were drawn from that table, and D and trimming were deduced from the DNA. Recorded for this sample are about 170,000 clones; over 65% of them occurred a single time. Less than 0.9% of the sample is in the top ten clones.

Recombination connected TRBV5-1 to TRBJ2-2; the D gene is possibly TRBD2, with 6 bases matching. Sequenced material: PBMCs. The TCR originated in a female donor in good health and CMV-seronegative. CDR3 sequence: CASSSDGSAGELFF. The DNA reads TGCGCCAGCAGCTCGGACGGGAGTGCCGGGGAGCTGTTTTTT.